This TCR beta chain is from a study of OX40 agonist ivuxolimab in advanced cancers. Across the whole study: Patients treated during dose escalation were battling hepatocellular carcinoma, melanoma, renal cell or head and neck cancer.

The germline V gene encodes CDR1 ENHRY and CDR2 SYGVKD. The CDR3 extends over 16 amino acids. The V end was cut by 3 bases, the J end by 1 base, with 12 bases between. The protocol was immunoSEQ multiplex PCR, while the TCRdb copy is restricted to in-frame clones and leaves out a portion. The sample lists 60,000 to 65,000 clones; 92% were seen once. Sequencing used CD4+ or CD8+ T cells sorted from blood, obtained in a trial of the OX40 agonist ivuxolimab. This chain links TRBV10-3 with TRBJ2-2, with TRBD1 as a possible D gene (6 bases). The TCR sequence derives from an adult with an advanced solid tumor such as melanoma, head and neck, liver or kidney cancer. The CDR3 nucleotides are TGTGCCATCAGTGATAGGCAGGGGCGGAACACCGGGGAGCTGTTTTTT. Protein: CAISDRQGRNTGELFF.